Below, 9 T cell receptor beta chains from the same sample are listed, as sequenced in a study of cytomegalovirus exposure and HLA in healthy donors (dated by TCRdb to the late 2010s). The library relied on the immunoSEQ multiplex PCR assay. The multiplex PCR relied on a mix of 60 forward primers for TCR Vbeta segments and 13 reverse primers for TCR Jbeta segments. Entries here come from immuneACCESS through TCRdb and include only in-frame sequences with V and J called. Some clones fail to appear in such tables; in the studies checked, an unresolved V gene covers under half of the shortfall, and the cause of the remainder is unknown. The sample table records roughly 190,000 clones; 70% to 90% of these occur just once. The leading ten clones occupy approximately 2% of the sample. Sequencing input: PBMCs. Every receptor here comes from a woman aged 18-35 years in good health and CMV-seronegative.

The V call is TRBV7-9, the J call TRBJ1-3; D remains ambiguous. This CDR3 region has 15 residues. Germline-derived CDR1 and CDR2 are SEHNR and FQNEAQ (reference sequence). With 3 bases removed from V and 1 base from J, the gap between germline ends came to 10 bases. The CDR3 DNA sequence: TGTGCCAGCAGCTTCCCGACTGATTCTGGAAACACCATATATTTT. It encodes CASSFPTDSGNTIYF.

The genes are TRBV12-5 and TRBJ2-5; no clear D. The J call may be mistaken, given a closer DNA end match to TRBJ2-7. Germline lookup yields CDR1 LGHNT and CDR2 FRNRAP. This CDR3 is 11 amino acids long. CDR3: CASGLAYEQYF. CDR3 DNA: TGTGCTAGTGGCCTAGCCTACGAGCAGTACTTC.

The chain recombines TRBV6-1 with TRBJ1-6; 12 bases map to TRBD1. The trim removed 6 bases at V and 9 bases at J, leaving 3 bases unmatched. The germline CDR1 and CDR2 sequences are MNHNS and SASEGT. This CDR3 has 14 residues. The CDR3 loop reads CASRGTGGSSPLHF. The DNA for the CDR3 is TGTGCCAGCAGAGGGACAGGGGGCTCTTCACCCCTCCACTTT.

The chain couples TRBV21-1 to TRBJ2-2; the D call of TRBD2 is as the table states it, not checked on the DNA. TRBV21-1 is shown as a pseudogene. This CDR3 spans 16 amino acids. CDR3: CASSTGGGQHTGELFF. CDR3 sequence (DNA): TGTGCCAGCAGCACTGGGGGGGGTCAGCACACCGGGGAGCTGTTTTTT.

This clone turned up a few times. In DNA form, the CDR3 reads TGTGCCAGCAGTTACAGTGAGGGGGTCTATGGCTACACCTTC. Translation gives CASSYSEGVYGYTF. This chain uses TRBV6-6 with TRBJ1-2; the D gene is possibly TRBD1 (6 bases). There are 14 residues in the CDR3. CDR1 is MNHNY and CDR2 is SVGAGI in the germline V gene (reference sequence). Trimming left V 2 bases short and J 4 bases short, with 11 bases between.

V is TRBV11-3 and J is TRBJ2-5, with a tentative D call TRBD1 (5 bases). This CDR3 is 13 amino acids long. V gave up 0 bases and J gave up 5 bases, with 7 bases separating them. Germline assignment: CDR1 SGHNT and CDR2 YENEEA. The CDR3 DNA sequence: TGTGCCAGCAGCTTAGACCACAGGGAGACCCAGTACTTC. It yields the protein CASSLDHRETQYF.

The V gene is TRBV11-2, the J gene TRBJ2-1; 13 bases align to TRBD2. V shed 5 bases, J shed 0 bases, and the junction held 7 bases outside the gene matches. The CDR3 consists of 18 residues. Germline V gene data show CDR1 as SGHAT and CDR2 as FQNNGV. CDR3 loop: CASSPWTSGGYSYNEQFF. In DNA, the CDR3 is TGTGCCAGCAGCCCCTGGACTAGCGGGGGCTACTCCTACAATGAGCAGTTCTTC.

The CDR3 here is CASSLIGTSYNEQFF. Written as DNA, the CDR3 is TGTGCCAGCAGTTTAATCGGGACAAGCTACAATGAGCAGTTCTTC. J is TRBJ2-1 and V is TRBV27, with a tentative D call TRBD1 (6 bases). This CDR3 is 15 amino acids long. Trimming took 2 bases from V and 3 from J, leaving 11 bases between them. Germline lookup yields CDR1 MNHEY and CDR2 SMNVEV (reference sequence).

The chain combines TRBV5-1 with TRBJ1-2; 7 nucleotides align to TRBD1. Germline trimming cut 4 bases from V and 6 bases from J; bases unmatched to any gene: 6. The CDR3 runs to 13 residues. Germline V gives CDR1 SGHRS, CDR2 YFSETQ. CDR3 DNA sequence: TGCGCCAGCAGCATAACAGGGGTGGATGGCTACACCTTC. Amino acid sequence: CASSITGVDGYTF.